A single sample is the source of the 19 T cell receptor beta chains below, sequenced in a study of control samples from healthy donors and cancer patients. TCRdb keeps only in-frame clones here, not all; method: immunoSEQ multiplex PCR. The sample has under 85,000 clones; 84% are singletons. The sample taken for sequencing was PBMCs. The origin of the receptors is a woman aged 45 to 65 with lung cancer.

In its sample, this clone was seen once. The genes are TRBV9 and TRBJ1-1; D remains unclear. This CDR3 contains 13 residues. The germline CDR1 and CDR2 sequences are SGDLS and YYNGEE. V dropped 0 bases and J dropped 5 bases, with 8 bases sitting between them. Here the CDR3 DNA reads TGTGCCAGCAGCGTAGAAGTAGGGACTGAAGCTTTCTTT. The encoded protein is CASSVEVGTEAFF.

This chain joins TRBV7-2 and TRBJ1-5, with 10 bases that match TRBD1. There are 15 residues in the CDR3. Germline V gives CDR1 SGHTA, CDR2 FQGNSA. V lost 5 bases to trimming and J lost 4 bases; unmatched junction nucleotides: 5. CDR3 protein: CASSLGTGVNQPQHF. The DNA for the CDR3 is TGTGCCAGCAGCCTTGGGACAGGGGTTAATCAGCCCCAGCATTTT.

A few counts support this clone. CDR3: CASSIAQGGQPQHF. Here the CDR3 DNA reads TGTGCCAGTAGTATAGCACAGGGCGGTCAGCCCCAGCATTTT. The rearrangement joins TRBV19 to TRBJ1-5, with D possibly being TRBD1 (6 bases). This CDR3 has 14 amino acids. Germline V gene lookup returns CDR1 LNHDA and CDR2 SQIVND (reference sequence). V lost 1 base, J lost 6 bases, and 10 bases lay in between.

The J gene is TRBJ1-5, the V gene TRBV4-3; D gene uncertain. The CDR3 contains 15 residues. V gave up 0 bases and J gave up 6 bases, with 12 bases separating them. Germline CDR1 reads LGHNA; CDR2 reads YSLEER. CDR3 bases: TGCGCCAGCAGCCAAGATCAAGCTGGTGGTCAGCCCCAGCATTTT. Its translation: CASSQDQAGGQPQHF.

The J gene is TRBJ2-2, the V gene TRBV7-3; 11 nucleotides line up with TRBD1. The V gene's germline CDR1 is SGHTA and CDR2 FQGTGA. The CDR3 is 16 amino acids. Trimming cost V 5 bases and J 2 bases; bases outside gene matches: 4. CDR3 DNA: TGTGCCAGCAGCCGGACAGGGGGCTACAACACCGGGGAGCTGTTTTTT. Amino acid sequence: CASSRTGGYNTGELFF.

The J gene is TRBJ2-7, the V gene TRBV4-3, with D perhaps being TRBD1 or TRBD2 (5 bases each). The CDR3 runs to 13 residues. The germline V and J ends were trimmed by 1 base and 3 bases, with 7 bases remaining between them. Per the germline V gene, CDR1 is LGHNA and CDR2 is YSLEER. In DNA form, the CDR3 reads TGCGCCAGCAGCCAAGGTGGGGGCTACGAGCAGTACTTC. Its protein product is CASSQGGGYEQYF.

The chain links TRBV7-2 to TRBJ2-7, with no clear D. Germline V gives CDR1 SGHTA, CDR2 FQGNSA. Trimming stripped 4 bases from V and 4 bases from J, with 17 bases between. The CDR3 totals 15 residues. CDR3 residues: CASSSTASDTYEQYF. The CDR3 bases are TGTGCCAGCAGCTCAACGGCGTCCGATACTTACGAGCAGTACTTC.

This clone was seen a single time. V gene TRBV28 combines with J gene TRBJ1-1; 9 bases line up with TRBD1. CDR3 length: 17 amino acids. In germline, CDR1 is MDHEN, CDR2 SYDVKM. With V trimmed by 4 bases and J by 6 bases, 15 bases remained unmatched. The CDR3 reads CASSSNRDRVSGAEAFF. CDR3 coding DNA: TGTGCCAGCAGTTCGAATAGGGACAGGGTTTCGGGGGCTGAAGCTTTCTTT. Full variable domain (remainder filled in from reference TRBV28 and TRBJ1-1): DVKVTQSSRYLVKRTGEKVFLECVQDMDHENMFWYRQDPGLGLRLIYFSYDVKMKEKGDIPEGYSVSREKKERFSLILESASTNQTSMYLCASSSNRDRVSGAEAFFGQGTRLTVV.

This clone was counted ten times or more. V gene TRBV19 combines with J gene TRBJ1-6; tentatively, D is TRBD1 (6 bases). V gave up 3 bases and J gave up 10 bases, with 13 bases separating them. In germline, CDR1 is LNHDA, CDR2 SQIVND (reference sequence). This CDR3 comprises 14 residues. The CDR3 DNA reads as TGTGCCAGTAGTATTTCTGGGGGGCAGTCACCCCTCCACTTT. Protein: CASSISGGQSPLHF.

The CDR3 is CASSLGTSGGAETQYF. The CDR3, as DNA: TGCGCCAGCAGCCTTGGGACTAGCGGGGGGGCAGAGACCCAGTACTTC. The chain combines TRBV4-3 with TRBJ2-5; 16 nucleotides match TRBD2. The CDR3 has 16 amino acids. V gave up 4 bases and J gave up 4 bases; unmatched junction bases: 3. Germline CDR1 reads LGHNA; CDR2 reads YSLEER.

The CDR3 bases are TGTGCCAGCAGCGTAGGGAACACTAATGAAAAACTGTTTTTT. It encodes CASSVGNTNEKLFF. V gene TRBV9 combines with J gene TRBJ1-4; D remains unclear. The length of the CDR3 is 14 residues. V was clipped by 0 bases and J by 2 bases, with 5 bases between them. In germline, CDR1 is SGDLS, CDR2 YYNGEE.

The sample holds a few counts of this clone. The CDR3 DNA reads TGTGCCAGCAGCTTAGACCGCCTACAGAGCTCCTACGAGCAGTACTTC. It is translated as CASSLDRLQSSYEQYF. The chain couples TRBV11-3 to TRBJ2-7; D gene unclear. Germline CDR1 reads SGHNT; CDR2 reads YENEEA. The V end lost 0 bases, the J end lost 0 bases, and 12 bases lay between the germline ends. CDR3 length: 16 amino acids.

This clone was detected only once. The rearrangement links TRBV9 to TRBJ2-2; 10 positions match TRBD2. V lost 9 bases to trimming and J lost 3 bases; unmatched junction nucleotides: 8. The CDR3 sequence is 15 residues long. Germline V gene sequence: CDR1 SGDLS, CDR2 YYNGEE. DNA of the CDR3: TGTGCCAACAAATTTAGCGGGGGGTACACCGGGGAGCTGTTTTTT. Its protein is CANKFSGGYTGELFF.

This chain joins TRBV4-2 and TRBJ1-6; D gene uncertain. The V gene lost 1 base and the J gene lost 8 bases, with 12 bases spanning the gap. Germline loops: CDR1 LGHNA, CDR2 YNFKEQ. There are 15 residues in the CDR3. The CDR3 region is CASSQGGLDDSPLHF. For the CDR3, the DNA is TGTGCCAGCAGCCAAGGAGGTTTAGATGATTCACCCCTCCACTTT.

Worth noting for this clone: A junction boundary mismatches the germline segment, possibly from a read error. V is TRBV4-1 and J is TRBJ1-3; 9 bases are shared with TRBD1. Germline CDR1 and CDR2: MGHRA and YSYEKL. The CDR3 has 13 amino acids. CDR3 residues: CASSFKKGQGVSF. In DNA form, the CDR3 reads TGCGCCAGCAGCTTTAAAAAGGGACAGGGAGTGAGTTTT.

This clone turned up a few times. The rearrangement links TRBV3-1 (or the pseudogene TRBV3-2) to TRBJ1-1, with D tentatively TRBD1 (6 bases). Trimming took 5 bases from V and 4 from J, leaving 23 bases between them. Germline V lookup: CDR1 LGHDT, CDR2 YNNKEL (reference sequence). The CDR3 is 17 residues long. The CDR3 sequence: CASSRKKFRGQGTEAFF. DNA for the CDR3: TGTGCCAGCAGCAGGAAGAAATTCAGGGGCCAGGGCACTGAAGCTTTCTTT.

V is TRBV5-1 and J is TRBJ2-3; D is ambiguous. CDR1 SGHRS and CDR2 YFSETQ come from the germline V gene. V lost 0 bases to trimming and J lost 5 bases, with 4 bases between them. The CDR3 sequence is 12 residues long. The CDR3 bases are TGCGCCAGCAGCTTGGGCGGAGATACGCAGTATTTT. It is translated as CASSLGGDTQYF.

J is TRBJ2-2 and V is TRBV30, with D hard to call. This CDR3 has 16 amino acids. Trimming stripped 6 bases from V and 0 bases from J, with 17 bases between. Germline V gene lookup returns CDR1 GTSNPN and CDR2 SVGIG (reference sequence). The CDR3 DNA is TGTGCCTGCGGCCTACGAACGGTAACGAACACCGGGGAGCTGTTTTTT. It yields the protein CACGLRTVTNTGELFF.

The genes are TRBV19 and TRBJ2-3, with a tentative D call TRBD1 (6 bases). The CDR3 runs 13 residues. Trimming removed 5 bases from V and 4 bases from J, with 10 bases in between. CDR1 LNHDA and CDR2 SQIVND come from the germline V gene (reference sequence). The CDR3, as DNA: TGTGCCAGTAGTGAACAGGGAGCAGATACGCAGTATTTT. Amino acid sequence: CASSEQGADTQYF.